This T cell receptor beta chain was documented in a study of shared clonotypes between healthy human individuals. This clone showed up just a few times. Only in-frame clones appear in the TCRdb table, and some are missing; sequencing was by immunoSEQ multiplex PCR. In the table there are about 660,000 clones, around 74% of which are singletons. Sequenced material: memory CD4+ T cells sorted from blood. Indicated subset: CD45RA-negative fraction. This TCR was recovered from a woman younger than 45 in good health.

CDR3: CASSYSPRTHEQYF. The CDR3 DNA is TGTGCCAGCAGTTACTCGCCTCGGACCCACGAGCAGTACTTC. V is TRBV6-5 and J is TRBJ2-7; D is unresolved. The CDR3 has 14 residues. V was trimmed by 0 bases and J by 5 bases, leaving 11 bases between them. Germline V gene data show CDR1 as MNHEY and CDR2 as SVGAGI.